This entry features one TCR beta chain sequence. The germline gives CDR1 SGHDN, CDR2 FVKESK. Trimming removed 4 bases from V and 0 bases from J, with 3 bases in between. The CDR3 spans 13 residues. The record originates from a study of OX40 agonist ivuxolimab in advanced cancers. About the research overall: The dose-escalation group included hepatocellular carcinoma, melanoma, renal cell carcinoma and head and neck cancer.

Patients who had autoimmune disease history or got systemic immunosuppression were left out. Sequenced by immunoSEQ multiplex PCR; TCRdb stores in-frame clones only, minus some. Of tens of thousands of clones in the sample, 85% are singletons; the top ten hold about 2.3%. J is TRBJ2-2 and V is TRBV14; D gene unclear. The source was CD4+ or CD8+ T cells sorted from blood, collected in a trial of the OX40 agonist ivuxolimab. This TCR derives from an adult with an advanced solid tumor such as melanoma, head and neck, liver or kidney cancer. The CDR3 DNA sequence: TGTGCCAGCAGCCCCACGAACACCGGGGAGCTGTTTTTT. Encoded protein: CASSPTNTGELFF.